Presented here are 19 T cell receptor beta chains from one specimen sequenced in a study of graft-versus-host responses after intestinal transplantation (dated by TCRdb to the early 2020s). Preparation of the library involved the immunoSEQ multiplex PCR assay. TCRdb stores this immuneACCESS table with in-frame sequences only. Part of the clones is absent; in the studies checked, under half of the shortfall reflects unresolved V genes, and no reason is known for the rest. This sample is represented by 57,000 or so clones; about 90% of them were singletons. The ten most abundant clones make up more than 2.5% of the sample. The material was PBMCs, obtained roughly 120 days after intestinal transplantation. The source of these receptors is a human patient who received an intestinal transplant, so some T cells may come from the graft donor.

V gene TRBV28 combines with J gene TRBJ1-2, with TRBD1 matching 7 bases. Losses at the gene ends were 11 bases for V and 2 bases for J; bases not matched to a gene: 5. CDR1 MDHEN and CDR2 SYDVKM come from the germline V gene. This CDR3 has 12 amino acids. As DNA, the CDR3 is TGTGCCGTCAGGGGGGCCAACTATGGCTACACCTTC. Protein sequence: CAVRGANYGYTF.

The genes are TRBV5-1 and TRBJ1-1, with D perhaps TRBD1 (5 bases). Germline V gives CDR1 SGHRS, CDR2 YFSETQ. Trimming cost V 5 bases and J 4 bases, with 9 bases left between them. The CDR3 has 12 residues. CDR3 DNA: TGCGCCAGCAGAGCGAGGGGCACTGAAGCTTTCTTT. Translated, it gives CASRARGTEAFF.

The chain has TRBV21-1 and TRBJ2-3; the listed D gene, TRBD2, was not tested against the DNA. TRBV21-1 is a listed pseudogene. This CDR3 has 18 amino acids. CDR3 DNA sequence: TGTGCCAGCAGCAAAGAGAGCGCGGGTTCCTCCCCCACAGATACGCAGTATTTT. It encodes CASSKESAGSSPTDTQYF.

The V gene is TRBV29-1, the J gene TRBJ2-7; perhaps TRBD2 as D (6 bases). V lost 4 bases, J lost 5 bases, and 12 bases lay in between. This CDR3 region has 12 residues. Germline values: CDR1 SQVTM, CDR2 ANQGSEA. CDR3 amino acids: CSVARGLNEQYF. CDR3 sequence (DNA): TGCAGCGTTGCGCGGGGTCTCAACGAGCAGTACTTC.

A few counts support this clone. This sequence joins TRBV18 and TRBJ2-5; D is perhaps TRBD1 or TRBD2 (5 bases each). The DNA end is more similar to TRBJ2-7, so the J call may be wrong. Germline CDR1 and CDR2: KGHSH and LQKENI. The CDR3 contains 13 residues. The DNA of the CDR3 is TGTGCCAGCTCGTGGGGGATTGGGTACGAGCAGTACTTC. Translating gives CASSWGIGYEQYF.

The CDR3 spells CASSFDQGLLGNTIYF. In DNA, the CDR3 is TGTGCCAGCAGTTTCGACCAGGGACTACTCGGAAACACCATATATTTT. The chain links TRBV7-9 to TRBJ1-3; maybe TRBD1 (5 bases). This CDR3 region has 16 residues. Germline CDR1 is SEHNR and CDR2 is FQNEAQ (reference sequence). Between the trimmed V and J ends, which lost 6 bases and 4 bases, there was a span of 19 bases.

The CDR3 here is CSVGLSGANVLTF. CDR3 DNA sequence: TGCAGCGTTGGCCTCTCTGGGGCCAACGTCCTGACTTTC. V gene TRBV29-1 combines with J gene TRBJ2-6; D is unclear. Looked up from germline, CDR1 is SQVTM and CDR2 is ANQGSEA. V dropped 4 bases and J dropped 0 bases, with 4 bases sitting between them. CDR3 size: 13 residues.

On this clone itself: Other nucleotide sequences in the sample specify the same CDR3. The J gene is TRBJ2-5, the V gene TRBV5-1; tentatively, D is TRBD1 (6 bases). The CDR3 loop spans 14 amino acids. Germline loops: CDR1 SGHRS, CDR2 YFSETQ. Between the trimmed V and J ends, which lost 0 bases and 5 bases, there was a span of 11 bases. The CDR3 protein is CASSLDQGWETQYF. For the CDR3, the DNA is TGCGCCAGCAGCTTGGACCAGGGGTGGGAGACCCAGTACTTC.

The chain carries TRBV27 and TRBJ2-6; TRBD1 might be the D (5 bases). The length of the CDR3 is 17 residues. Trimming pared 4 bases from V and 0 bases from J, leaving 13 bases between. CDR1 is MNHEY and CDR2 is SMNVEV in the germline V gene (reference sequence). The CDR3 region has the DNA TGTGCCAGCAGTTCGAGTGCAGGGATCTCTGGGGCCAACGTCCTGACTTTC. It codes for CASSSSAGISGANVLTF.

This clone occurred once. The chain uses TRBV9 and TRBJ2-7, with D unclear. Germline assignment: CDR1 SGDLS and CDR2 YYNGEE. V was shortened by 2 bases and J by 2 bases, with 11 bases between the two germline ends. The CDR3 has 14 residues. The CDR3 DNA reads TGTGCCAGCAGCGTGGGCGGAAACCCCTACGAGCAGTACTTC. It is translated as CASSVGGNPYEQYF.

The chain recombines TRBV15 with TRBJ2-7; 9 bases align to TRBD2. Germline V gives CDR1 LNHNV, CDR2 YYDKDF (reference sequence). V lost 5 bases, J lost 2 bases, and 4 bases stayed unmatched. This CDR3 is built from 14 residues. Here the CDR3 DNA reads TGTGCCACCAGCGCGCGGGGGGGGACCTACGAGCAGTACTTC. Translated, it gives CATSARGGTYEQYF.

The chain links TRBV28 to TRBJ2-1; 7 bases fit TRBD2. Unmatched junction bases numbered 4, after V lost 5 bases and J lost 6 bases. There are 13 residues in the CDR3. The V gene's germline CDR1 is MDHEN and CDR2 SYDVKM. The CDR3 sequence is CASSPTSSNEQFF. CDR3 DNA: TGTGCCAGCAGTCCGACTAGCTCCAATGAGCAGTTCTTC.

The chain links TRBV11-3 to TRBJ1-1, with D possibly TRBD1 on 5 matching bases. V lost 5 bases to trimming and J lost 2 bases, with 9 bases between them. The germline V gene encodes CDR1 SGHNT and CDR2 YENEEA. The CDR3 consists of 13 residues. The CDR3, as DNA: TGTGCCAGCAGCCGGGACGGAAACACTGAAGCTTTCTTT. The encoded protein is CASSRDGNTEAFF. The entire variable domain, with the rest obtained from reference TRBV11-3 and TRBJ1-1, is as follows: EAGVVQSPRYKIIEKKQPVAFWCNPISGHNTLYWYLQNLGQGPELLIRYENEEAVDDSQLPKDRFSAERLKGVDSTLKIQPAELGDSAVYLCASSRDGNTEAFFGQGTRLTVV.

The J gene is TRBJ2-5, the V gene TRBV27; 10 positions agree with TRBD2. J was trimmed by 5 bases and V by 2 bases; bases with no gene match: 5. This CDR3 is 15 amino acids long. The germline V gene encodes CDR1 MNHEY and CDR2 SMNVEV (reference sequence). CDR3 loop: CASSLRSGRVETQYF. CDR3 nucleotide sequence: TGTGCCAGCAGTTTAAGAAGCGGGAGGGTGGAGACCCAGTACTTC.

CDR3 in amino acids: CASTTRGSSYEQYF. As DNA, the CDR3 is TGTGCCAGCACAACCAGGGGGAGCTCCTACGAGCAGTACTTC. The genes are TRBV28 and TRBJ2-7; 7 bases map to TRBD1. The J segment lost 0 bases and the V segment lost 7 bases, leaving 6 bases of the junction unmatched. The CDR3 loop spans 14 amino acids. The germline gives CDR1 MDHEN, CDR2 SYDVKM.

The chain links TRBV5-6 to TRBJ2-1; 9 bases match TRBD2. Unmatched junction bases numbered 6, after V lost 0 bases and J lost 2 bases. The CDR3 sequence is 17 residues long. From germline, CDR1 is SGHDT and CDR2 YYEEEE. The CDR3 is CASSLEGGGAPYNEQFF. The DNA of the CDR3 is TGTGCCAGCAGCTTGGAGGGCGGGGGGGCCCCCTACAATGAGCAGTTCTTC.

The rearrangement links TRBV4-1 to TRBJ2-5, with D perhaps matching TRBD2 (6 bases). The J call may be incorrect, as the DNA end agrees better with TRBJ2-7. Germline CDR1 MGHRA, CDR2 YSYEKL. The CDR3 has 15 amino acids. The CDR3 nucleotides read TGCGCCAGCAGCCAAGCCTCAGCGGCGGGGCACGAGCAGTACTTC. Translation gives CASSQASAAGHEQYF.

The V and J genes are TRBV6-1 and TRBJ2-7; tentatively, D is TRBD2 (5 bases). CDR1 is MNHNS and CDR2 is SASEGT in the germline V gene. The CDR3 is made up of 15 amino acids. Trimming left V 4 bases short and J 2 bases short, with 15 bases between. CDR3 amino acids: CASSVGSQVPYEQYF. In DNA form, the CDR3 reads TGTGCCAGCAGTGTAGGGAGTCAGGTACCCTACGAGCAGTACTTC.

V and J are TRBV6-5 and TRBJ1-2, with a possible D match to TRBD1 (6 bases). The germline CDR1 and CDR2 sequences are MNHEY and SVGAGI. V shed 1 base and J shed 2 bases, with 11 bases lying between them. The CDR3 covers 15 residues. This chain's CDR3 is CASSYFGGQNYGYTF. The CDR3 DNA reads as TGTGCCAGCAGTTACTTCGGGGGCCAAAACTATGGCTACACCTTC.